Described below is a single T cell receptor (beta chain) sequence and its context. This sample was included in a study of blood T cells in healthy people across ages. V lost 5 bases and J 6 bases, leaving 13 bases between the germline ends. The CDR3 is 13 residues long. The germline V gene encodes CDR1 MNHEY and CDR2 SMNVEV (reference sequence). Alongside a J-beta primer mix, a sample-barcoded 5' primer served in a second PCR lasting roughly 7 to 12 cycles. TCRdb reprocessed the 5' RACE reads with MiXCR, giving one entry per CDR3 protein. The profile shows some 800,000 distinct CDR3 sequences, 25% of them singletons. This same sample was also part of a study on T cells of mothers and their children. This second study notes: The study found slightly higher but non-significant overlap in related versus unrelated mother-child pairs.

This TCR was sampled from a boy younger than 18 in good health. The J gene is TRBJ1-2, the V gene TRBV27; D perhaps matches TRBD1 (6 bases). Sequences were obtained from blood. CDR3 nucleotides: TGTGCCAGCAGTAAACAGGGTGGGCATGGCTACACCTTC. Translating gives CASSKQGGHGYTF.